The 20 T cell receptor beta chains below all came from one sample that was sequenced in a study of blood T cells in healthy people across ages. A second 7 to 11 cycle PCR used barcoded and J-beta primers. One entry per CDR3 protein results from TCRdb running MiXCR on the 5' RACE reads. Counted here are approximately 780,000 distinct CDR3 sequences, 25% to 30% occurring once; the ten biggest clones make up about 3%. This same sample was also part of a study on T cells of mothers and their children.

Sequenced input: blood. The receptors were sampled from a boy aged 5-17 years in good health.

The gene calls are TRBV7-3 and TRBJ2-3; 12 bases are shared with TRBD1. Germline loops: CDR1 SGHTA, CDR2 FQGTGA. The junction had 6 bases not matched to a gene; V was cut back by 5 bases and J by 3 bases. CDR3 length: 16 amino acids. This CDR3 reads CASSVGTGGRTDTQYF. The CDR3 DNA follows: TGTGCCAGCAGCGTCGGGACAGGGGGCCGGACAGATACGCAGTATTTT.

V gene TRBV3-1 combines with J gene TRBJ2-1; 8 bases are shared with TRBD2. Germline values: CDR1 LGHDT, CDR2 YNNKEL (reference sequence). There are 14 residues in the CDR3. Losses at the gene ends were 2 bases for V and 5 bases for J; bases not matched to a gene: 2. CDR3 nucleotides: TGTGCCAGCAGCCAATCACTAGCGGACAATGAGCAGTTCTTC. This sequence encodes CASSQSLADNEQFF.

The chain combines TRBV7-3 with TRBJ2-6; the match to TRBD1 covers 8 bases. Germline V lookup: CDR1 SGHTA, CDR2 FQGTGA. The V segment lost 6 bases and the J segment 4 bases; nucleotides outside the gene matches: 14. There are 18 residues in the CDR3. This chain's CDR3 is CASSPFPQGAPGANVLTF. CDR3 nucleotides: TGTGCCAGCAGTCCCTTCCCCCAGGGGGCCCCCGGGGCCAACGTCCTGACTTTC.

The chain employs TRBV27 and TRBJ2-5; 9 bases map to TRBD1. TRBJ2-1 explains the end of the DNA better; the J call may be wrong. The CDR3 is 15 residues long. CDR1 and CDR2 from the germline V gene are MNHEY and SMNVEV (reference sequence). CDR3 sequence reads: CASSGDREGYNEQFF. The CDR3 DNA reads TGTGCCAGCAGTGGGGACAGGGAGGGGTACAATGAGCAGTTCTTC.

The chain recombines TRBV19 with TRBJ1-5; D is uncertain. Trimming left V 6 bases short and J 0 bases short, with 6 bases between. The CDR3 has 13 residues. CDR1 is LNHDA, CDR2 SQIVND, per germline (reference sequence). The CDR3 loop reads CASRGYSNQPQHF. CDR3 coding DNA: TGTGCCAGTAGGGGTTATAGCAATCAGCCCCAGCATTTT. Variable domain in full (rest from reference TRBV19 and TRBJ1-5): DGGITQSPKYLFRKEGQNVTLSCEQNLNHDAMYWYRQDPGQGLRLIYYSQIVNDFQKGDIAEGYSVSREKKESFPLTVTSAQKNPTAFYLCASRGYSNQPQHFGDGTRLSIL.

The table lists this clonotype with a few counts. The CDR3 DNA sequence: TGTGCCAGCAGCCTCGCCCTGGGACGGACCCTGGAGGGCTACACCTTC. Translated: CASSLALGRTLEGYTF. This sequence joins TRBV13 and TRBJ1-2, with D possibly matching TRBD1 (5 bases). V was shortened by 5 bases and J by 8 bases, with 24 bases between the two germline ends. The CDR3 length is 16 residues. Germline CDR1 and CDR2: PRHDT and FYEKMQ (reference sequence).

About this clonotype: One end of the junction fails to match germline, which may point to a read error. V and J are TRBV20-1 and TRBJ2-5, with D perhaps matching TRBD2 (5 bases). Looked up from germline, CDR1 is DFQATT and CDR2 is SNEGSKA (reference sequence). The CDR3 spans 13 residues. The CDR3 here is CSASGLLQETRYF. The DNA of the CDR3 is TGCAGTGCTAGCGGACTCCTCCAAGAGACCCGGTACTTC.

This clonotype was seen only a few times. The rearrangement uses TRBV3-1 and TRBJ1-4; D not certain. The V end was cut by 4 bases, the J end by 7 bases, with 19 bases between. This CDR3 region has 16 residues. CDR1 and CDR2 from the germline V gene are LGHDT and YNNKEL (reference sequence). CDR3 in amino acids: CASSPTVSGSGEKLFF. CDR3 DNA sequence: TGTGCCAGCAGCCCAACGGTGAGTGGGTCTGGTGAAAAACTGTTTTTT.

There are a few counts of this clonotype. This rearrangement joins TRBV28 to TRBJ2-6; maybe TRBD2 (6 bases). Trimming pared 3 bases from V and 12 bases from J, leaving 15 bases between. Germline CDR1 reads MDHEN; CDR2 reads SYDVKM. The CDR3 extends over 14 amino acids. This CDR3 is CASSFGGNPGVLTF. For the CDR3, the DNA is TGTGCCAGCAGTTTTGGAGGGAACCCGGGCGTCCTGACTTTC.

This clonotype was detected only a few times. The chain is built from TRBV7-2 and TRBJ2-1, with TRBD2 identical over 7 bases. Per the germline V gene, CDR1 is SGHTA and CDR2 is FQGNSA. This CDR3 region has 14 residues. The V and J ends lost 8 bases and 4 bases, in that order; junction bases with no gene match: 8. The CDR3 coding sequence is TGTGCCAGCGGGCGAGCGGGGAGATACAATGAGCAGTTCTTC. It codes for CASGRAGRYNEQFF.

This clonotype came up a few times. This rearrangement joins TRBV4-2 to TRBJ1-1; perhaps TRBD1 as D (6 bases). Trimming stripped 4 bases from V and 8 bases from J, with 17 bases between. Germline values: CDR1 LGHNA, CDR2 YNFKEQ. This CDR3 comprises 14 residues. The CDR3 spells CASSRVERQAEAFF. CDR3 coding DNA: TGTGCCAGCAGCCGAGTAGAGAGACAGGCGGAAGCTTTCTTT.

This rearrangement joins TRBV4-2 to TRBJ2-5; 8 bases match TRBD2. The germline CDR1 and CDR2 sequences are LGHNA and YNFKEQ. The V segment lost 1 base and the J segment 5 bases; nucleotides outside the gene matches: 6. This CDR3 contains 15 residues. DNA of the CDR3: TGTGCCAGCAGCCAAGGAGCGGGGGACCGGGAGACCCAGTACTTC. This sequence encodes CASSQGAGDRETQYF.

The V and J genes are TRBV10-2 and TRBJ1-1; unclear D gene. This CDR3 has 13 residues. CDR1 is WSHSY, CDR2 SAAADI, per germline. V dropped 0 bases and J dropped 6 bases, with 8 bases sitting between them. The CDR3 loop is CASSESTTAEAFF. CDR3 DNA sequence: TGCGCCAGCAGTGAGTCGACAACCGCTGAAGCTTTCTTT.

About this clonotype: One end of the junction is discordant with germline, which a read error may explain. The chain uses TRBV5-5 and TRBJ2-5, with 7 positions matching TRBD1. Germline V gives CDR1 SGHKS, CDR2 YYEKEE (reference sequence). This CDR3 comprises 16 residues. CDR3 region: CASLTRDSPYQEAQYF. DNA for the CDR3: TGTGCCAGCCTAACACGGGACAGCCCGTACCAAGAGGCCCAGTACTTC.

The chain has TRBV25-1 and TRBJ1-1, with D possibly matching TRBD1 (6 bases). V was shortened by 6 bases and J by 1 base, with 9 bases between the two germline ends. The CDR3 length is 13 residues. Germline-derived CDR1 and CDR2 are MGHDK and SYGVNS. The DNA for the CDR3 is TGTGCCAGCAGCACAGGGCCGAACACTGAAGCTTTCTTT. This translates into CASSTGPNTEAFF.

This chain uses TRBV29-1 with TRBJ2-6, with D uncertain. The length of the CDR3 is 13 residues. CDR1 and CDR2 (germline): SQVTM, ANQGSEA. V was clipped by 7 bases and J by 2 bases, with 9 bases between them. The CDR3 loop is CSATGAGANVLTF. Here the CDR3 DNA reads TGCAGCGCGACGGGCGCTGGGGCCAACGTCCTGACTTTC.

This clonotype was found a few times. This rearrangement joins TRBV15 to TRBJ2-5; tentative D call: TRBD1 (5 bases). The J call may be incorrect, as the DNA end agrees better with TRBJ2-7. In germline, CDR1 is LNHNV, CDR2 YYDKDF (reference sequence). This CDR3 contains 12 residues. CDR3 coding DNA: TGTGCCACGGACGTAAAGGGGAACGAGCAGTACTTC. It translates to CATDVKGNEQYF.

The rearrangement uses TRBV12-3 or TRBV12-4 and TRBJ1-5; 7 bases fit TRBD1. The CDR3 loop spans 15 amino acids. J was trimmed by 1 base and V by 6 bases; bases with no gene match: 6. Here the CDR3 reads CASRTGTASNQPQHF. The CDR3, as DNA: TGTGCCAGCAGAACCGGGACAGCGAGCAATCAGCCCCAGCATTTT.

This chain joins TRBV18 and TRBJ2-1; the D is unclear. Germline V lookup: CDR1 KGHSH, CDR2 LQKENI. The CDR3 runs 15 residues. Trimming cost V 0 bases and J 0 bases, with 6 bases left between them. The CDR3 loop is CASSPPSSSYNEQFF. CDR3 nucleotide sequence: TGTGCCAGCTCACCACCCAGTTCCTCCTACAATGAGCAGTTCTTC.

V and J are TRBV5-6 and TRBJ2-3; the D gene could be TRBD1 or TRBD2 (5 bases each). Germline values: CDR1 SGHDT, CDR2 YYEEEE. The CDR3 consists of 13 residues. V was clipped by 4 bases and J by 4 bases, with 10 bases between them. CDR3 in amino acids: CASSRGPSDTQYF. In nucleotides, the CDR3 is TGTGCCAGCAGCCGGGGACCCTCAGATACGCAGTATTTT.